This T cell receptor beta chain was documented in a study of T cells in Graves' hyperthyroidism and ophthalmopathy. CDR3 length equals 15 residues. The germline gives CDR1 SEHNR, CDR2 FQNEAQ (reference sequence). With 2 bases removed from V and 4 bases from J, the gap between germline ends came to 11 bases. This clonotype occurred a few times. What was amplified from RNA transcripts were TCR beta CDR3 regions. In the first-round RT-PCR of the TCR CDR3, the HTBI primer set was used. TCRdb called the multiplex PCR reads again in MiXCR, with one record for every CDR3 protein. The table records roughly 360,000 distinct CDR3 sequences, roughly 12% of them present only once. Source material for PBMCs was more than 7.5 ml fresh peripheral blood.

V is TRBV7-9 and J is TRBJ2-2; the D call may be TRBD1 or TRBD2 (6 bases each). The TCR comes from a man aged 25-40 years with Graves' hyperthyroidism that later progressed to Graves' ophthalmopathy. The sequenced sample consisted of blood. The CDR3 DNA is TGTGCCAGCAGCTTAACGGGGGCCGGCACCGGGGAGCTGTTTTTT. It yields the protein CASSLTGAGTGELFF. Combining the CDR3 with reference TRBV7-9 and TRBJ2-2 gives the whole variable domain DTGVSQNPRHKITKRGQNVTFRCDPISEHNRLYWYRQTLGQGPEFLTYFQNEAQLEKSRLLSDRFSAERPKGSFSTLEIQRTEQGDSAMYLCASSLTGAGTGELFFGEGSRLTVL.